Listed below are T cell receptor beta chains from one sample, sequenced in a study of CD8 T cells in Susac syndrome. TCRdb reprocessed the immunoSEQ multiplex PCR reads with MiXCR, giving one entry per CDR3 protein. Here the sample spans about 250,000 distinct CDR3 sequences, 90% to 95% being singletons. Sequenced: CD4+ T cells from PBMCs. The receptors were sampled from a human donor with multiple sclerosis. CDR3s include the opening cysteine and the closing phenylalanine or tryptophan. D genes are given only for firm matches. A row's size may be missing; if present it is once, few, many or a size class.

D gene	J gene	V gene	clone size	CDR3 protein	CDR3 DNA
-	TRBJ2-7	TRBV29-1	-	CSVASRGPGEQYF	TGCAGCGTTGCCTCCAGGGGACCCGGAGAGCAGTACTTC
-	TRBJ2-2	TRBV30	-	CAWRMGRATGELFF	TGTGCCTGGAGAATGGGGCGGGCCACCGGGGAGCTGTTTTTT
-	TRBJ2-7	TRBV6-5	-	CASSRGAGNLYEQYF	TGTGCCAGCAGCCGAGGGGCAGGGAACTTATACGAGCAGTACTTC
-	TRBJ2-3	TRBV30	-	CAWSRGEDTQYF	TGTGCCTGGAGTCGCGGGGAGGATACGCAGTATTTT
TRBD2	TRBJ2-4	TRBV6-1	-	CASRPGGGLAKNIQYF	TGTGCCAGCAGGCCCGGGGGGGGGCTAGCCAAAAACATTCAGTACTTC
-	TRBJ1-4	TRBV19	-	CASSTRGRSTTNEKLFF	TGTGCCAGTAGTACCCGCGGTAGGAGTACAACTAATGAAAAACTGTTTTTT
-	TRBJ1-3	TRBV12-3/TRBV12-4	-	CASQNTHGDTIYF	TGTGCCAGCCAAAACACGCATGGCGACACCATATATTTT
-	TRBJ2-1	TRBV7-8	-	CASSLGSGGPHNEQFF	TGTGCCAGCAGCTTAGGATCGGGGGGCCCTCACAATGAGCAGTTCTTC
-	TRBJ2-3	TRBV5-1	-	CASSLEDGTDTQYF	TGCGCCAGCAGCTTGGAGGACGGCACAGATACGCAGTATTTT
TRBD1	TRBJ2-7	TRBV5-1	-	CASRLTSGTGVEEQYF	TGCGCCAGCAGATTGACCTCCGGGACAGGGGTCGAAGAGCAGTACTTC
-	TRBJ1-5	TRBV6-4	-	CASSDSTGAGHQSNQPQHF	TGTGCCAGCAGTGACTCAACAGGCGCCGGTCACCAAAGCAATCAGCCCCAGCATTTT
-	TRBJ2-2	TRBV30	-	CAWGDGNTGELFF	TGTGCCTGGGGAGACGGAAACACCGGGGAGCTGTTTTTT
TRBD2	TRBJ2-3	TRBV20-1	-	CSAGTSGRSDTQYF	TGCAGTGCTGGGACTAGCGGGAGGTCAGATACGCAGTATTTT
TRBD1	TRBJ1-5	TRBV24-1	once	CATSDGTGGLGNQPQHF	TGTGCCACCAGTGATGGGACAGGGGGCTTGGGCAATCAGCCCCAGCATTTT
-	TRBJ1-2	TRBV12-3/TRBV12-4	-	CASSRPLAPVFGYTF	TGTGCCAGCAGCCGCCCCTTAGCGCCAGTTTTCGGCTACACCTTC
TRBD1	TRBJ2-4	TRBV5-4	-	CASSTLQGAGNIQYF	TGTGCCAGCAGCACCCTACAGGGGGCGGGAAACATTCAGTACTTC
-	TRBJ2-7	TRBV3-1	-	CASSQEAEQYF	TGTGCCAGCAGCCAAGAGGCCGAGCAGTACTTC
-	TRBJ2-1	TRBV20-1	-	CSALHRINEQFF	TGCAGTGCACTTCACCGGATCAATGAGCAGTTCTTC
-	TRBJ2-3	TRBV29-1	-	CSVAPPGDTQYF	TGCAGCGTTGCCCCCCCCGGGGATACGCAGTATTTT
TRBD1	TRBJ1-4	TRBV7-9	-	CASSEGQVAEKLFF	TGTGCCAGCAGCGAGGGACAGGTGGCTGAAAAACTGTTTTTT
TRBD1	TRBJ2-5	TRBV19	-	CASRTRGQETQYF	TGTGCCAGTAGAACCAGGGGGCAAGAGACCCAGTACTTC
-	TRBJ1-1	TRBV9	-	CASSVAGLNTEAFF	TGTGCCAGCAGCGTAGCGGGCCTGAACACTGAAGCTTTCTTT
-	TRBJ1-4	TRBV23-1	-	CASSPQRQELFF	TGCGCCAGCAGTCCCCAGAGGCAGGAACTGTTTTTT
TRBD1	TRBJ1-3	TRBV20-1	-	CSARPRDRGLNPGNTIYF	TGCAGTGCTAGACCGCGGGACAGGGGGTTAAATCCTGGAAACACCATATATTTT
-	TRBJ1-3	TRBV12-5	-	CASGSERLLSGNTIYF	TGTGCTAGTGGGTCCGAGCGACTTCTCTCTGGAAACACCATATATTTT
-	TRBJ2-1	TRBV12-3/TRBV12-4	-	CASSPIGDSSEQFF	TGTGCCAGCAGCCCGATTGGGGATTCCTCTGAGCAGTTCTTC
-	TRBJ2-2	TRBV12-3/TRBV12-4	-	CASKTDRNTGELFF	TGTGCCAGCAAGACAGACAGGAACACCGGGGAGCTGTTTTTT
-	TRBJ1-1	TRBV19	-	CASSMGPGAFF	TGTGCCAGTAGTATGGGTCCAGGAGCTTTCTTT
-	TRBJ2-2	TRBV10-1	-	CASSESIGQNTGELFF	TGCGCCAGCAGTGAGTCGATTGGACAGAACACCGGGGAGCTGTTTTTT
TRBD1	TRBJ1-2	TRBV12-3/TRBV12-4	-	CASRPMGQGQDGYTF	TGTGCCAGCAGGCCGATGGGACAGGGGCAGGATGGCTACACCTTC
TRBD1	TRBJ1-2	TRBV5-4	few	CASSLDPGGNYGYTF	TGTGCCAGCAGCTTGGATCCAGGGGGGAACTATGGCTACACCTTC
-	TRBJ1-1	TRBV3-1	-	CASSRRGNTEAFF	TGTGCCAGCAGCCGCAGGGGGAACACTGAAGCTTTCTTT
TRBD1	TRBJ1-2	TRBV7-3	-	CASSSSGGAGSGYTF	TGTGCCAGCAGCTCCTCAGGGGGCGCTGGGAGTGGCTACACCTTC
-	TRBJ2-7	TRBV7-2	-	CASSLGPGVTTYEQYF	TGTGCCAGCAGCTTAGGCCCAGGGGTCACCACCTACGAGCAGTACTTC
TRBD2	TRBJ2-2	TRBV5-1	-	CAGGLAGNTGELFF	TGCGCCGGCGGCCTAGCGGGGAACACCGGGGAGCTGTTTTTT
-	TRBJ1-1	TRBV6-5	-	CASTPLTENTEAFF	TGTGCCAGCACCCCCCTTACAGAGAACACTGAAGCTTTCTTT
-	TRBJ1-5	TRBV28	once	CASSLGERPQHF	TGTGCCAGCAGTTTAGGGGAGAGGCCCCAGCATTTT
-	TRBJ2-7	TRBV5-4	-	CASSSRLADISEQYF	TGTGCCAGCAGCTCCCGGCTGGCCGACATCTCCGAGCAGTACTTC
-	TRBJ2-2	TRBV29-1	-	CSVGGSNTGELFF	TGCAGCGTTGGAGGGTCGAACACCGGGGAGCTGTTTTTT
-	TRBJ1-5	TRBV27	-	CASSLLGGNNQPQHF	TGTGCCAGCAGTTTATTGGGAGGGAACAATCAGCCCCAGCATTTT
-	TRBJ1-1	TRBV20-1	-	CSARFRAAAEAFF	TGCAGTGCTAGATTTAGGGCGGCAGCTGAAGCTTTCTTT
TRBD2	TRBJ2-5	TRBV4-2	-	CASSQGSGGLRETQYF	TGTGCCAGCAGCCAAGGCAGCGGGGGGTTACGAGAGACCCAGTACTTC
-	TRBJ1-3	TRBV6-6	-	CASTRTVQAGNTIYF	TGTGCCAGCACCCGGACAGTGCAAGCTGGAAACACCATATATTTT
-	TRBJ2-1	TRBV5-1	-	CASSSQTTSYNEQFF	TGCGCCAGCAGCTCACAGACCACCTCCTACAATGAGCAGTTCTTC
-	TRBJ1-1	TRBV4-1	-	CASSQDTAGAENTEAFF	TGCGCCAGCAGCCAAGATACGGCAGGGGCGGAGAACACTGAAGCTTTCTTT
-	TRBJ1-1	TRBV2	-	CASSPMRVEEAFF	TGTGCCAGCAGTCCGATGCGGGTAGAAGAAGCTTTCTTT
-	TRBJ1-1	TRBV29-1	-	CSVPSGVVNTEAFF	TGCAGCGTGCCCTCCGGGGTAGTGAACACTGAAGCTTTCTTT
-	TRBJ1-1	TRBV6-1	-	CASSQTVNTEAFF	TGTGCCAGCAGTCAGACGGTGAACACTGAAGCTTTCTTT
-	TRBJ2-3	TRBV24-1	-	CATSDFGRAPTDTQYF	TGTGCCACCAGTGATTTCGGACGGGCACCCACAGATACGCAGTATTTT
-	TRBJ2-7	TRBV4-2	-	CASSQDLGFYEQYF	TGTGCCAGCAGCCAAGATCTCGGATTCTACGAGCAGTACTTC
TRBD2	TRBJ2-1	TRBV9	-	CASSVGGAGGYNEQFF	TGTGCCAGCAGCGTAGGGGGAGCGGGGGGGTACAATGAGCAGTTCTTC
TRBD1	TRBJ2-7	TRBV28	-	CATLLGTTGGGEQYF	TGTGCCACCCTCCTGGGGACGACAGGGGGGGGCGAGCAGTACTTC
-	TRBJ1-5	TRBV28	once	CASIGGGAVVSQHF	TGTGCCAGCATTGGGGGGGGTGCGGTGGTTTCCCAGCATTTT